What follows are 11 T cell receptor beta chains derived from one specimen sequenced in a study of CD8+CD57+ T cells in acquired aplastic anemia. The authors sequenced patients whose flow cytometry had shown CD8+CD57+ cell expansion. Researchers used genomic DNA as the template to profile TCR beta VDJ and CDR3. TCRdb passed the reads through MiXCR, listing each CDR3 protein once. The sample yields over 150,000 distinct CDR3 sequences, 70% to 75% seen once. Material: sorted CD4+, CD8+, or CD8+CD57+ T cells (not recorded which) from PBMCs. These receptors originate from a human donor with aplastic anemia.

The chain employs TRBV29-1 and TRBJ1-2, with D possibly being TRBD1 (6 bases). The germline V gene encodes CDR1 SQVTM and CDR2 ANQGSEA. The CDR3 loop spans 12 amino acids. Trimming cost V 6 bases and J 5 bases, with 13 bases left between them. The CDR3 DNA sequence: TGCAGCGTGGGACCAGGGGATTATGGCTACACCTTC. This sequence encodes CSVGPGDYGYTF. The entire variable domain, with the rest obtained from reference TRBV29-1 and TRBJ1-2, is as follows: SAVISQKPSRDICQRGTSLTIQCQVDSQVTMMFWYRQQPGQSLTLIATANQGSEATYESGFVIDKFPISRPNLTFSTLTVSNMSPEDSSIYLCSVGPGDYGYTFGSGTRLTVV.

Worth noting for this clonotype: A much larger clone differs from this one at a single base, so this may be a read error. The V call is TRBV11-1, the J call TRBJ2-7; D unresolved. This CDR3 is 13 amino acids long. Trimming took off 1 base at V and 3 bases at J, with 7 bases between the two ends. CDR1 is SGHAT and CDR2 is FQDESV in the germline V gene (reference sequence). CDR3 amino acids: CASSLGVNYEQYF. The CDR3 DNA reads TGTGCCAGCAGCTTAGGGGTTAACTACGAGCAGTACTTC.

This clonotype was seen repeatedly, ten times or more. The gene calls are TRBV19 and TRBJ1-1, with D possibly matching TRBD1 (6 bases). CDR3 length: 14 amino acids. V was shortened by 4 bases and J by 8 bases, with 17 bases between the two germline ends. Germline-derived CDR1 and CDR2 are LNHDA and SQIVND (reference sequence). The CDR3 coding sequence is TGTGCCAGTAGTACCGTAGGGGGGAGCCGAGAAGCTTTCTTT. Translating it yields CASSTVGGSREAFF.

This clonotype was recorded a few times. The rearrangement links TRBV5-1 to TRBJ1-1; possibly TRBD1 for D (6 bases). V lost 4 bases, J lost 4 bases, and 14 bases lay in between. From germline, CDR1 is SGHRS and CDR2 YFSETQ. This CDR3 region has 14 residues. CDR3 DNA sequence: TGCGCCAGCAGCAGTACAGGGACCGGCACTGAAGCTTTCTTT. Its translation is CASSSTGTGTEAFF. Together with reference TRBV5-1 and TRBJ1-1, the CDR3 gives the full variable domain: KAGVTQTPRYLIKTRGQQVTLSCSPISGHRSVSWYQQTPGQGLQFLFEYFSETQRNKGNFPGRFSGRQFSNSRSEMNVSTLELGDSALYLCASSSTGTGTEAFFGQGTRLTVV.

Only a few counts were recorded for this clonotype. This rearrangement joins TRBV12-3 or TRBV12-4 to TRBJ2-7; D call uncertain. The CDR3 extends over 14 amino acids. Trimming stripped 3 bases from V and 3 bases from J, with 12 bases between. In nucleotides, the CDR3 is TGTGCCAGCAGTTTGATGGCTACGGGCTACGAGCAGTACTTC. Translated: CASSLMATGYEQYF.

V usage is TRBV5-1 and J usage is TRBJ2-7, with D possibly matching TRBD2 (5 bases). CDR1 is SGHRS and CDR2 is YFSETQ in the germline V gene. The CDR3 loop spans 14 amino acids. Trimming pared 4 bases from V and 5 bases from J, leaving 16 bases between. The CDR3 nucleotides read TGCGCCAGCAGCCCCCCGGATCTGAGGGACGAGCAGTACTTC. Translation: CASSPPDLRDEQYF.

The chain recombines TRBV7-9 with TRBJ2-5, with TRBD2 as a possible D gene (6 bases). The V end lost 4 bases, the J end lost 7 bases, and 13 bases lay between the germline ends. Germline V lookup: CDR1 SEHNR, CDR2 FQNEAQ (reference sequence). The CDR3 is made up of 13 amino acids. CDR3 nucleotides: TGTGCCAGCAGCTCGCGGGATCCGGGGACCCAGTACTTC. Amino acids: CASSSRDPGTQYF.

Details on this clonotype: A read error may explain this, as a much larger clone is one base away. The genes are TRBV7-3 and TRBJ2-1, with unresolved D. Germline V gene sequence: CDR1 SGHTA, CDR2 FQGTGA. The CDR3 contains 15 residues. Here the CDR3 reads CASSDQSEVTNERFF. CDR3 in DNA: TGTGCCAGCAGTGATCAAAGCGAGGTGACCAATGAGCGGTTCTTC.

Note on this clonotype: The junction departs from the called germline gene at one end, perhaps through a read error. V and J are TRBV5-1 and TRBJ2-7; no reliable D call. Germline V gives CDR1 SGHRS, CDR2 YFSETQ. CDR3 length equals 13 residues. DNA for the CDR3: TGCGCCAGCGGCTTGACGGGTGCCTACGAGCAGTACTTC. This gives the protein CASGLTGAYEQYF.

For this clonotype: An end of the junction differs from the germline gene, which may be a read error. This rearrangement joins TRBV7-9 to TRBJ2-1; a possible D gene is TRBD2 (5 bases). The germline CDR1 and CDR2 sequences are SEHNR and FQNEAQ (reference sequence). The CDR3 totals 12 residues. The CDR3 sequence: CASSRLVKVGVF. The CDR3 DNA is TGTGCCAGCAGCCGATTAGTCAAGGTCGGGGTCTTC.

This clonotype was observed a few times. The CDR3 sequence is CASSVEGRADTQYF. The DNA of the CDR3 is TGTGCCAGCAGCGTAGAGGGTAGAGCAGATACGCAGTATTTT. This rearrangement joins TRBV9 to TRBJ2-3; D not certain. The germline V gene encodes CDR1 SGDLS and CDR2 YYNGEE. The CDR3 runs to 14 residues. The V gene lost 0 bases and the J gene lost 4 bases, with 9 bases spanning the gap.